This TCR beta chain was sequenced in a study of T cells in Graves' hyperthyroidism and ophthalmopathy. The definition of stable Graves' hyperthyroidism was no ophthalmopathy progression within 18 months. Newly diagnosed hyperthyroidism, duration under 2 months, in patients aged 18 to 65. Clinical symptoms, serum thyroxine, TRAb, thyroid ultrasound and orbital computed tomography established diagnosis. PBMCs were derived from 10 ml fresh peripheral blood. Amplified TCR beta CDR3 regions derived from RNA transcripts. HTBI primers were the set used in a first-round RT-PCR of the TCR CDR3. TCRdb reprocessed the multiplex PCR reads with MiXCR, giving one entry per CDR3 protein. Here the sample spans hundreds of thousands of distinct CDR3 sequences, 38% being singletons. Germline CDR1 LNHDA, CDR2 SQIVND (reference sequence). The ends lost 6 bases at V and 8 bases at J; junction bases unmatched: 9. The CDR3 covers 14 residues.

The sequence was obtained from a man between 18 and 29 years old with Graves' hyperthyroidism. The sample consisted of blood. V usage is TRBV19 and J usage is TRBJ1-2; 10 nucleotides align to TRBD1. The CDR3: CASSRRDRGLGYTF. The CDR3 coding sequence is TGTGCCAGTAGCCGCCGGGACAGGGGTCTGGGCTACACCTTC.